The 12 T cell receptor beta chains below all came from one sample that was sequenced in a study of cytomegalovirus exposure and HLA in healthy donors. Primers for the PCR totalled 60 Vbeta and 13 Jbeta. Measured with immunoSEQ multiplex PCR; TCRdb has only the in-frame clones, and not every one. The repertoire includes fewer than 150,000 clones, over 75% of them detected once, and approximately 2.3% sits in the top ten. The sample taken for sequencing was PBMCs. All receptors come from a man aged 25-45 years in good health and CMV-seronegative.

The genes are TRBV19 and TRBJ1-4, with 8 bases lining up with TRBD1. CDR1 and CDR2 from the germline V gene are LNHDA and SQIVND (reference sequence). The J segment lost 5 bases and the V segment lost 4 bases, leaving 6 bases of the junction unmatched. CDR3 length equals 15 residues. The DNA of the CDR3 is TGTGCCAGTAGTAGGGGTTACAGGGGGAATGAAAAACTGTTTTTT. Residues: CASSRGYRGNEKLFF.

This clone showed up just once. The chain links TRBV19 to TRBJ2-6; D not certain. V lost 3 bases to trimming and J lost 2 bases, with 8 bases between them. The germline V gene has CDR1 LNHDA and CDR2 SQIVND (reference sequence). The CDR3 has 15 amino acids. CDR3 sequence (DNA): TGTGCCAGTAGTATGACTTCCGCTGGGGCCAACGTCCTGACTTTC. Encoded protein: CASSMTSAGANVLTF.

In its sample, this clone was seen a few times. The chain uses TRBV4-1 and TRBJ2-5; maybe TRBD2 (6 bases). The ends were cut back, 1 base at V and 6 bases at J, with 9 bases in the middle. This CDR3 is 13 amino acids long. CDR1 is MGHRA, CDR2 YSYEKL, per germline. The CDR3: CASSQGGVQTQYF. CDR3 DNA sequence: TGCGCCAGCAGCCAAGGGGGGGTACAGACCCAGTACTTC.

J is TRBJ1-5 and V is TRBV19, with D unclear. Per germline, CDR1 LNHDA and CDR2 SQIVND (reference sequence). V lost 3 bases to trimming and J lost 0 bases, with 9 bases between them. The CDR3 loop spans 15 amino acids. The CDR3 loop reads CASSIGHLSNQPQHF. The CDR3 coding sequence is TGTGCCAGTAGTATTGGCCACCTTAGCAATCAGCCCCAGCATTTT.

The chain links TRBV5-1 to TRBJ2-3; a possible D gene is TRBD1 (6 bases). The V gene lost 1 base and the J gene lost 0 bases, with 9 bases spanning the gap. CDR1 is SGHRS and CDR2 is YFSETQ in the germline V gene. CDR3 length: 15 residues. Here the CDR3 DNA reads TGCGCCAGCAGCTTGACAGGGTATAGCACAGATACGCAGTATTTT. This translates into CASSLTGYSTDTQYF.

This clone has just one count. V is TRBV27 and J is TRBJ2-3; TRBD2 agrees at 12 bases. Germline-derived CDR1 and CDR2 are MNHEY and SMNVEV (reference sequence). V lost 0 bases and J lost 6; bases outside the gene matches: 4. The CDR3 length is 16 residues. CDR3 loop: CASSLSTSGSIDTQYF. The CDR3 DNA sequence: TGTGCCAGCAGTTTATCGACTAGCGGGAGCATTGATACGCAGTATTTT.

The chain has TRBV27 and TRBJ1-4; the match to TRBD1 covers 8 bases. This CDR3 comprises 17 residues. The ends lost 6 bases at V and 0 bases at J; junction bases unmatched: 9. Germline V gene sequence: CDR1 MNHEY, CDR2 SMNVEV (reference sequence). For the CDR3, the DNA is TGTGCCAGCAGCCAGACAGGGGTCAGTCCAACTAATGAAAAACTGTTTTTT. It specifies CASSQTGVSPTNEKLFF.

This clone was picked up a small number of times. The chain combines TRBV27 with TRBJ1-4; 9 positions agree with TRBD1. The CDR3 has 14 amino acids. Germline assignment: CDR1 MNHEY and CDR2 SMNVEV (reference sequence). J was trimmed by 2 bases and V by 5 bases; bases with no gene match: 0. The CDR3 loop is CASSDRGTNEKLFF. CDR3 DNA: TGTGCCAGCAGTGACAGGGGGACTAATGAAAAACTGTTTTTT.

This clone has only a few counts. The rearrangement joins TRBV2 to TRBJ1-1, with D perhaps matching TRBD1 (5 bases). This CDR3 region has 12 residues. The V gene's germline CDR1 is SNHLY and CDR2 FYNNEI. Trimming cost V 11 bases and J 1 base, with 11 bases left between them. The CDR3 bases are TGTGCCGGTGAGACAGAGAACACTGAAGCTTTCTTT. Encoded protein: CAGETENTEAFF.

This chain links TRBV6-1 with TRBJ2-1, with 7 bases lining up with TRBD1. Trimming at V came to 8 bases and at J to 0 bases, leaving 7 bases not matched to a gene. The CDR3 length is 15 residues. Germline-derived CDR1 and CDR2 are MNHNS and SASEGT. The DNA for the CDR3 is TGTGCCAGCCACCAGGGGGTGAGCTCCTACAATGAGCAGTTCTTC. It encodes CASHQGVSSYNEQFF.

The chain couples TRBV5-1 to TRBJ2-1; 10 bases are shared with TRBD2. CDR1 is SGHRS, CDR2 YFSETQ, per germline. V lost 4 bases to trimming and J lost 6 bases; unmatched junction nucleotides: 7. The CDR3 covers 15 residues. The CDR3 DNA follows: TGCGCCAGCAGCCCGGGACTAGCGAGGGTCAATGAGCAGTTCTTC. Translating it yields CASSPGLARVNEQFF.

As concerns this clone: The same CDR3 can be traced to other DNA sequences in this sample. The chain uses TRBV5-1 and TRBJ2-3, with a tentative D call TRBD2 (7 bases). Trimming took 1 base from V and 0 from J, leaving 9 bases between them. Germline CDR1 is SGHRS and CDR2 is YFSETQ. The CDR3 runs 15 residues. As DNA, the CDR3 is TGCGCCAGCAGCTTGAGGGGGGGTAGCACAGATACGCAGTATTTT. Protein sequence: CASSLRGGSTDTQYF.